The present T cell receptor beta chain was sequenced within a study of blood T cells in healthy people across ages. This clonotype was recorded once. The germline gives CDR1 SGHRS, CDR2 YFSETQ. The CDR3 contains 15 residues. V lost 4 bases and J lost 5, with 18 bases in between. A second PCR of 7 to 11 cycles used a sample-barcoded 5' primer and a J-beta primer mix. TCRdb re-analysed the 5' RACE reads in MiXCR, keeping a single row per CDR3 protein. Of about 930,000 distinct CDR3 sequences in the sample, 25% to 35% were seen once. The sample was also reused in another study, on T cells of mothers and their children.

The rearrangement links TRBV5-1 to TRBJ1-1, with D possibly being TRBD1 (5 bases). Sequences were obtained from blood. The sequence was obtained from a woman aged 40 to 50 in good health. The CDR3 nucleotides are TGCGCCAGCAGCCCGTCGTGGGGCGAACGGACTGAAGCTTTCTTT. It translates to CASSPSWGERTEAFF.